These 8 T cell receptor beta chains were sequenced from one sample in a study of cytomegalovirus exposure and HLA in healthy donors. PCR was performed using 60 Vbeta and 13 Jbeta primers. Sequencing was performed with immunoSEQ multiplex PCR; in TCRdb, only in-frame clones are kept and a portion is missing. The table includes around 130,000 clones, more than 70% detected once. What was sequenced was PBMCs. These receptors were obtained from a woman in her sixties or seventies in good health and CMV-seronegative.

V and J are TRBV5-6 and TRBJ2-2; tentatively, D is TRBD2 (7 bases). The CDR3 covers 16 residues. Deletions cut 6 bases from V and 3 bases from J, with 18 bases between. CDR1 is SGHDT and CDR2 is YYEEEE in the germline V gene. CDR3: CASTQGGGQDTGELFF. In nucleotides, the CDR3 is TGTGCCAGCACCCAAGGGGGGGGGCAGGACACCGGGGAGCTGTTTTTT.

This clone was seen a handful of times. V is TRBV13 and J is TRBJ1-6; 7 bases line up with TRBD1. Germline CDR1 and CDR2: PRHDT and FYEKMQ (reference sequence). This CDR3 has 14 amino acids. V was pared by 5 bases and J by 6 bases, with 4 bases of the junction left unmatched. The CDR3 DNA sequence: TGTGCCAGCAGCGTCCGGGACAGTAATTCACCCCTCCACTTT. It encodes CASSVRDSNSPLHF.

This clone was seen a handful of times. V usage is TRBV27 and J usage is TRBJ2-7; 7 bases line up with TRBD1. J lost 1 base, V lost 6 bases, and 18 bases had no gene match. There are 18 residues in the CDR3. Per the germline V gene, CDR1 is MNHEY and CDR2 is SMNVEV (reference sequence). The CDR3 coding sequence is TGTGCCAGCAGCCCGCGAACTACAGGGGTCACCCTATCCTACGAGCAGTACTTC. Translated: CASSPRTTGVTLSYEQYF.

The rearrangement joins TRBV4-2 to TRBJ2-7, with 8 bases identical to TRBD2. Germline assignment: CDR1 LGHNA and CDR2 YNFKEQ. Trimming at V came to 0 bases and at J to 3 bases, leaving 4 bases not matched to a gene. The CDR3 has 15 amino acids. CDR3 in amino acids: CASSQEEREFYEQYF. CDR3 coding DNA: TGTGCCAGCAGCCAAGAAGAGCGGGAGTTCTACGAGCAGTACTTC.

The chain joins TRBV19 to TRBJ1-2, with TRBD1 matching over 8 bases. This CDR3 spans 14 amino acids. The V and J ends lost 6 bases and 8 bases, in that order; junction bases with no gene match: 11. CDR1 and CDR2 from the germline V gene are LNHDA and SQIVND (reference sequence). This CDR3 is CASSGQGYATGYTF. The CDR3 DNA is TGTGCCAGTAGCGGACAGGGCTACGCTACCGGCTACACCTTC.

The CDR3 reads CASSFAGDTEAFF. In DNA, the CDR3 is TGTGCCAGCAGCTTCGCCGGGGACACTGAAGCTTTCTTT. The chain employs TRBV9 and TRBJ1-1, with unresolved D. The ends were cut back, 4 bases at V and 3 bases at J, with 10 bases in the middle. CDR3 length equals 13 residues. Germline CDR1 and CDR2: SGDLS and YYNGEE.

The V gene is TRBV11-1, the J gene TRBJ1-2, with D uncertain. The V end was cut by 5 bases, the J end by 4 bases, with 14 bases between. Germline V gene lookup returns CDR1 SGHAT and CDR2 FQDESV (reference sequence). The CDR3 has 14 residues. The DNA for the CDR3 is TGTGCCAGCAGCCGGGCGGGTGGTGGCTATGGCTACACCTTC. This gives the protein CASSRAGGGYGYTF.

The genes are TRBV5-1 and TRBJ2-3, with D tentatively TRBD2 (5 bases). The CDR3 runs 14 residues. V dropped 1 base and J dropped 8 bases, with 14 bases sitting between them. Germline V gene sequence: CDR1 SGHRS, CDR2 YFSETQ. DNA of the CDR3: TGCGCCAGCAGCTTGAGGTCTAGCACTGGTACGCAGTATTTT. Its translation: CASSLRSSTGTQYF.